Below are 6 T cell receptor beta chains sequenced from a single sample in a study of cytomegalovirus exposure and HLA in healthy donors. The PCR used 60 Vbeta and 13 Jbeta primers. TCRdb keeps only in-frame clones here, not all; method: immunoSEQ multiplex PCR. This table holds some 150,000 clones, more than 65% found once. The sequencing input was PBMCs. The receptor source for this set is a man over 45 in good health and CMV-seropositive.

V usage is TRBV29-1 and J usage is TRBJ1-5, with 11 bases matching TRBD1. Trimming removed 4 bases from V and 0 bases from J; junction bases left unmatched: 8. This CDR3 is built from 17 residues. Germline V gene lookup returns CDR1 SQVTM and CDR2 ANQGSEA. CDR3 nucleotide sequence: TGCAGCGTTGGGACAGGGGGCTGGGAGGGTAGCAATCAGCCCCAGCATTTT. Encoded protein: CSVGTGGWEGSNQPQHF. Filled out from reference TRBV29-1 and TRBJ1-5, the complete variable domain reads SAVISQKPSRDICQRGTSLTIQCQVDSQVTMMFWYRQQPGQSLTLIATANQGSEATYESGFVIDKFPISRPNLTFSTLTVSNMSPEDSSIYLCSVGTGGWEGSNQPQHFGDGTRLSIL.

The V call is TRBV28, the J call TRBJ2-7, with 7 positions matching TRBD2. CDR1 is MDHEN and CDR2 is SYDVKM in the germline V gene. The CDR3 contains 12 residues. The V gene end was trimmed by 6 bases and the J gene end by 6 bases; junction bases not matched to a gene: 5. CDR3 protein: CASSRGGGEQYF. Here the CDR3 DNA reads TGTGCCAGCAGCCGCGGCGGGGGCGAGCAGTACTTC. Variable domain in full (rest from reference TRBV28 and TRBJ2-7): DVKVTQSSRYLVKRTGEKVFLECVQDMDHENMFWYRQDPGLGLRLIYFSYDVKMKEKGDIPEGYSVSREKKERFSLILESASTNQTSMYLCASSRGGGEQYFGPGTRLTVT.

The gene calls are TRBV5-5 and TRBJ1-2; D may be TRBD1 (5 bases). The CDR3 runs 11 residues. V lost 4 bases, J lost 8 bases, and 9 bases lay in between. Per the germline V gene, CDR1 is SGHKS and CDR2 is YYEKEE (reference sequence). The CDR3 coding sequence is TGTGCCAGCAGCCGGGACTTCGGCTACACCTTC. This encodes CASSRDFGYTF.

CDR3 sequence: CASSYSSRDRIYGYTF. The CDR3 DNA sequence: TGTGCCAGCAGTTACTCTTCCAGGGATCGTATCTATGGCTACACCTTC. V gene TRBV6-5 combines with J gene TRBJ1-2; possible D gene TRBD1, 5 bases. Looked up from germline, CDR1 is MNHEY and CDR2 is SVGAGI. This CDR3 contains 16 residues. V was shortened by 0 bases and J by 4 bases, with 15 bases between the two germline ends.

CDR3 DNA: TGTGCCTGGAGTGTACGACAGGGGAACTATGGCTACACCTTC. It codes for CAWSVRQGNYGYTF. The rearrangement links TRBV30 to TRBJ1-2, with TRBD1 matching over 8 bases. Trimming at V came to 0 bases and at J to 2 bases, leaving 2 bases not matched to a gene. CDR3 length: 14 amino acids. Germline CDR1 is GTSNPN and CDR2 is SVGIG (reference sequence).

The chain employs TRBV2 and TRBJ2-7, with D maybe TRBD2 (6 bases). Germline CDR1 SNHLY, CDR2 FYNNEI. Trimming removed 2 bases from V and 4 bases from J, with 12 bases in between. The CDR3 spans 14 residues. CDR3 sequence: CASSEKREDYEQYF. DNA for the CDR3: TGTGCCAGCAGTGAAAAAAGGGAGGATTACGAGCAGTACTTC. Drawing the rest from reference TRBV2 and TRBJ2-7, the complete variable domain is EPEVTQTPSHQVTQMGQEVILRCVPISNHLYFYWYRQILGQKVEFLVSFYNNEISEKSEIFDDQFSVERPDGSNFTLKIRSTKLEDSAMYFCASSEKREDYEQYFGPGTRLTVT.